A selection of T cell receptor beta chains follows, all from one sample in a study of response to subunit inactivated influenza vaccine. MiXCR was run by TCRdb on the RT-PCR reads, yielding one entry per CDR3 protein. Altogether about 480,000 distinct CDR3 sequences are present, approximately 11% being singletons, with the ten largest covering 10% to 15%. The material was PBMCs from blood, obtained around seven weeks after vaccination. These receptors all come from a man aged 50 to 59 who received an inactivated influenza vaccine. Each CDR3 is given with its conserved first and last residue. Each record gives: clone size, D gene, J gene, V gene, CDR3 protein, CDR3 DNA. A D gene is named only where the DNA matches it firmly. The size field is filled for only some rows; it gives once, few, many or a size class.

>NA|TRBD2|TRBJ2-1|TRBV7-3
CASSLEPSGRGNEQFF
TGTGCCAGCAGCTTAGAGCCTAGCGGGAGGGGGAATGAGCAGTTCTTC
>many|NA|TRBJ1-1|TRBV12-3/TRBV12-4
CASSFRQLVVNTEAFF
TGTGCCAGCAGTTTCCGACAGCTCGTAGTGAACACTGAAGCTTTCTTT
>few|NA|TRBJ2-7|TRBV7-2
CASSLGGGVNYEQYF
TGTGCCAGCAGCTTAGGTGGCGGGGTGAACTACGAGCAGTACTTC
>few|TRBD2|TRBJ2-3|TRBV12-3/TRBV12-4
CASSAASGSTDTQYF
TGTGCCAGCAGTGCGGCTAGCGGGAGCACAGATACGCAGTATTTT
>many|TRBD1|TRBJ1-5|TRBV7-2
CASSFGTGRNQPQHF
TGTGCCAGCAGCTTCGGGACAGGGAGAAATCAGCCCCAGCATTTT
>NA|NA|TRBJ2-1|TRBV12-3/TRBV12-4
CASSLGMLVNEQFF
TGTGCCAGCAGTTTAGGGATGCTGGTTAATGAGCAGTTCTTC
>many|TRBD1|TRBJ2-2|TRBV5-6
CASSLTGVNTGELFF
TGTGCCAGCAGCTTGACAGGGGTGAACACCGGGGAGCTGTTTTTT
>few|TRBD1|TRBJ2-7|TRBV4-2
CASSQDWDRGYEQYF
TGTGCCAGCAGCCAAGATTGGGACAGGGGCTACGAGCAGTACTTC
>NA|TRBD2|TRBJ2-3|TRBV5-1
CASSFSGRTADTQYF
TGCGCCAGCAGCTTTAGCGGGAGAACCGCAGATACGCAGTATTTT
>once|TRBD2|TRBJ2-7|TRBV9
CASSPRGSGIYEQHF
TGTGCCAGCAGCCCCCGGGGTAGCGGGATCTACGAGCAGCACTTC
>NA|NA|TRBJ2-7|TRBV2
CASSEKLSGLYEQYF
TGTGCCAGCAGTGAAAAACTGTCAGGGCTCTACGAGCAGTACTTC
>NA|TRBD1|TRBJ2-7|TRBV7-2
CASSVTGGLGYEQYF
TGTGCCAGCAGCGTAACAGGGGGGCTGGGGTACGAGCAGTACTTC
>few|TRBD2|TRBJ2-2|TRBV7-8
CASSLARLAATGELFF
TGTGCCAGCAGCTTAGCCCGACTAGCCGCAACCGGGGAGCTGTTTTTT
>NA|TRBD1|TRBJ1-4|TRBV18
CASSLGQADEKLFF
TGTGCCAGCTCACTGGGACAGGCGGACGAAAAACTGTTTTTT
>many|NA|TRBJ1-5|TRBV20-1
CSARTQGNGNQPQHF
TGCAGTGCTAGGACCCAGGGGAACGGCAATCAGCCCCAGCATTTT
>NA|NA|TRBJ2-3|TRBV7-2
CASSLQGAISDTQYF
TGTGCCAGCAGCTTACAGGGAGCAATATCAGATACGCAGTATTTT
>NA|TRBD1|TRBJ2-4|TRBV11-2
CASTRQGANIQYF
TGTGCCAGCACCCGACAGGGAGCAAACATTCAGTACTTC
>few|TRBD2|TRBJ2-3|TRBV28
CASSLRTSGQSTDTQYF
TGTGCCAGCAGTTTGCGGACTAGCGGACAAAGCACAGATACGCAGTATTTT
>few|TRBD2|TRBJ2-1|TRBV11-2
CASSLDPGGRSYNEQFF
TGTGCCAGCAGCTTAGACCCGGGAGGGCGGTCCTACAATGAGCAGTTCTTC
>many|NA|TRBJ2-3|TRBV29-1
CSVGSWRDTQYF
TGCAGCGTGGGGAGTTGGAGAGATACGCAGTATTTT
>NA|NA|TRBJ1-3|TRBV4-1
CASSQPTGRSGNTIYF
TGCGCCAGCAGCCAGCCCACAGGGCGCTCTGGAAACACCATATATTTT
>NA|NA|TRBJ1-1|TRBV24-1
CATSDLGGTEAFF
TGTGCCACCAGTGATTTGGGGGGAACTGAAGCTTTCTTT
>NA|NA|TRBJ2-3|TRBV7-9
CASSLAGVVDTQYF
TGTGCCAGCAGCTTAGCGGGAGTTGTAGATACGCAGTATTTT
>few|NA|TRBJ1-2|TRBV12-3/TRBV12-4
CASSPRTVTNYGYTF
TGTGCCAGCAGTCCTCGGACAGTTACTAACTATGGCTACACCTTC
>few|NA|TRBJ1-1|TRBV11-1
CASSLSDGWAEAFF
TGTGCCAGCAGCTTATCGGACGGGTGGGCTGAAGCTTTCTTT
>many|NA|TRBJ2-5|TRBV5-1
CASSPLTVEVHQETQYF
TGCGCCAGCAGCCCTCTAACCGTAGAGGTCCACCAAGAGACCCAGTACTTC
>few|TRBD2|TRBJ2-7|TRBV4-1
CASSQEGGGWNEQYF
TGCGCCAGCAGCCAAGAGGGGGGAGGGTGGAACGAGCAGTACTTC
>NA|TRBD1|TRBJ1-1|TRBV12-3/TRBV12-4
CASSSWTGGNTEAFF
TGTGCCAGCAGTTCTTGGACAGGGGGGAACACTGAAGCTTTCTTT
>many|TRBD2|TRBJ2-1|TRBV9
CASSPRGLAANEQFF
TGTGCCAGCAGCCCAAGGGGACTAGCCGCCAATGAGCAGTTCTTC
>NA|NA|TRBJ2-7|TRBV6-5
CASSYSPGRVGFEQYF
TGTGCCAGCAGTTACTCGCCTGGCAGGGTGGGGTTCGAGCAGTACTTC
>many|TRBD1|TRBJ2-1|TRBV29-1
CSVEGQGNNEQFF
TGCAGCGTTGAGGGACAGGGGAACAATGAGCAGTTCTTC
>many|NA|TRBJ2-3|TRBV5-1
CASSLGGEGTTDTQYF
TGCGCCAGCAGCTTGGGAGGGGAAGGGACCACAGATACGCAGTATTTT
>NA|NA|TRBJ1-5|TRBV5-1
CASRPRVDSNQPQHF
TGCGCCAGCCGTCCCCGGGTAGATAGCAATCAGCCCCAGCATTTT
>NA|NA|TRBJ1-3|TRBV28
CASTQRGAAGNTIYF
TGTGCCAGCACCCAACGTGGGGCAGCTGGAAACACCATATATTTT
>many|NA|TRBJ2-5|TRBV29-1
CSVDRGPGKTQYF
TGCAGCGTTGATAGGGGTCCAGGGAAGACCCAGTACTTC
>few|NA|TRBJ2-7|TRBV6-2/TRBV6-3
CASSSGPGQTISYEQYF
TGTGCCAGCAGTTCCGGACCGGGACAAACTATCTCCTACGAGCAGTACTTC
>few|TRBD2|TRBJ2-7|TRBV20-1
CSASSGGRLSYEQYF
TGCAGTGCCTCTAGCGGGGGCCGCCTCTCCTACGAGCAGTACTTC
>many|NA|TRBJ2-1|TRBV7-2
CASSLVLGWRNEQFF
TGTGCCAGCAGCTTAGTTTTGGGCTGGAGGAATGAGCAGTTCTTC
>many|TRBD1|TRBJ2-5|TRBV4-3
CASSQQPRGQQETQYF
TGCGCCAGCAGCCAACAACCAAGGGGACAGCAAGAGACCCAGTACTTC
>few|TRBD2|TRBJ2-1|TRBV24-1
CATSDGGRASEQFF
TGTGCCACCAGTGATGGCGGGAGGGCCTCTGAGCAGTTCTTC